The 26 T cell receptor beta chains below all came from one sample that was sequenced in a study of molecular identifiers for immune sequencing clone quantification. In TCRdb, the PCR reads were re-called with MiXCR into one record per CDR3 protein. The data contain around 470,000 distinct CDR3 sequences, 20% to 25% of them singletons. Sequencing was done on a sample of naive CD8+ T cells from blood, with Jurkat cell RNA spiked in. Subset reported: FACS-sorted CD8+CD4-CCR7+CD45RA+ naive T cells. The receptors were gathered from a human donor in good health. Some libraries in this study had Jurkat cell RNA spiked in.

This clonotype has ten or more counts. CDR3 sequence: CASSKLAGAYNEQFF. The CDR3 DNA is TGTGCCAGTAGTAAACTAGCGGGAGCCTACAATGAGCAGTTCTTC. This rearrangement joins TRBV19 to TRBJ2-1; TRBD2 matches 11 bases. V shed 4 bases, J shed 2 bases, and the junction held 1 base outside the gene matches. Germline CDR1 and CDR2: LNHDA and SQIVND (reference sequence). The CDR3 runs 15 residues.

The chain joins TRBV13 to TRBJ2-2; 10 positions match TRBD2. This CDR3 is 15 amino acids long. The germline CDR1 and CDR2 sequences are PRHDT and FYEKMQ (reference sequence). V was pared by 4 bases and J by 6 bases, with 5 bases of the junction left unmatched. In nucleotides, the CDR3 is TGTGCCAGCAGCTGGTTAGCGGGAGGCGCCGGGGAGCTGTTTTTT. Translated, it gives CASSWLAGGAGELFF.

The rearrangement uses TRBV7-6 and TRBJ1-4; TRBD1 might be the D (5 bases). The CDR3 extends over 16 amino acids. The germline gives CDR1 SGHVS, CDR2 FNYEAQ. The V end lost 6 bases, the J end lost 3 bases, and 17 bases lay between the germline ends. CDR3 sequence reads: CASSGGPGISNEKLFF. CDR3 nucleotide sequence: TGTGCCAGCAGTGGGGGACCGGGGATATCTAATGAAAAACTGTTTTTT.

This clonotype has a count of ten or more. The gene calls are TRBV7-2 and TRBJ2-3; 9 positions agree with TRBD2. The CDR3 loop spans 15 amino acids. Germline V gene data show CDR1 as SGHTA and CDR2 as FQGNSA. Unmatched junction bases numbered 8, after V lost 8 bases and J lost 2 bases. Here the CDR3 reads CASAGLAGFTDTQYF. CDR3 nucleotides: TGTGCCAGCGCGGGGCTAGCGGGGTTCACAGATACGCAGTATTTT.

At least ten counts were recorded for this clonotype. CDR3 amino acids: CASSEVGDTEAFF. The CDR3 nucleotides are TGTGCCAGCAGTGAGGTGGGGGACACTGAAGCTTTCTTT. The chain employs TRBV6-2 or TRBV6-3 and TRBJ1-1; D is possibly TRBD1 (5 bases). The V and J ends lost 5 bases and 3 bases respectively, with 10 bases between them. The CDR3 loop spans 13 amino acids. The V gene's germline CDR1 is MNHEY and CDR2 SVGEGT.

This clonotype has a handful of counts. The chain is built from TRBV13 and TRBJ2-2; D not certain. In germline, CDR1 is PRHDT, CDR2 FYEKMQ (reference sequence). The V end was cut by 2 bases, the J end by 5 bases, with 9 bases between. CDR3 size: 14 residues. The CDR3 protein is CASSLKGYTGELFF. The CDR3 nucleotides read TGTGCCAGCAGCTTAAAAGGGTATACCGGGGAGCTGTTTTTT.

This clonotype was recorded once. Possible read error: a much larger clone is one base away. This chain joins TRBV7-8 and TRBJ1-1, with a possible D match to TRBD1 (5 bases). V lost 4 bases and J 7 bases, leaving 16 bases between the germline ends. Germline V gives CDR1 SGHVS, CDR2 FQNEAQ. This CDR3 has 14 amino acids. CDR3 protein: CASSSSGTIGEAFF. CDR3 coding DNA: TGTGCCAGCAGCTCCTCCGGGACGATAGGTGAAGCTTTCTTT.

For the CDR3, the DNA is TGTGCCAGCAGCCTTGACAGGGGGTATGGCTACACCTTC. Translated: CASSLDRGYGYTF. The chain couples TRBV13 to TRBJ1-2; TRBD1 matches at 9 bases. Trimming took 5 bases from V and 5 from J; bases not matched to a gene: 3. From germline, CDR1 is PRHDT and CDR2 FYEKMQ (reference sequence). The CDR3 loop spans 13 amino acids.

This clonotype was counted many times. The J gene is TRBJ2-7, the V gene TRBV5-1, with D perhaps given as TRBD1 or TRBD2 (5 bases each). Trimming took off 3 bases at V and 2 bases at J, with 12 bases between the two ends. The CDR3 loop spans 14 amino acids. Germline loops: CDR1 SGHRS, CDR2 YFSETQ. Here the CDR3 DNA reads TGCGCCAGCAGCTATGGGGACCGAGCCTACGAGCAGTACTTC. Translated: CASSYGDRAYEQYF.

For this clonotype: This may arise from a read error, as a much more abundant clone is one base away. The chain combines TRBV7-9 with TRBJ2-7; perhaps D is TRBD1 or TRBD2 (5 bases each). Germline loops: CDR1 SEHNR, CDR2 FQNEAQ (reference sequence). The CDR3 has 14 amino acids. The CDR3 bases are TGTGCCTGCAGCACGAGGGACCTCTCCTACGAGCAGTACTTC. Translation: CACSTRDLSYEQYF.

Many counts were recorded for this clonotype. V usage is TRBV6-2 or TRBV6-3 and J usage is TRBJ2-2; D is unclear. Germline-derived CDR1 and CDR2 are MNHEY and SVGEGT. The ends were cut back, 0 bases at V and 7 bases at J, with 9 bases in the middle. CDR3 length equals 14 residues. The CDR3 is CASSYSGPLGELFF. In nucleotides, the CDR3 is TGTGCCAGCAGTTACTCCGGACCCCTCGGGGAGCTGTTTTTT.

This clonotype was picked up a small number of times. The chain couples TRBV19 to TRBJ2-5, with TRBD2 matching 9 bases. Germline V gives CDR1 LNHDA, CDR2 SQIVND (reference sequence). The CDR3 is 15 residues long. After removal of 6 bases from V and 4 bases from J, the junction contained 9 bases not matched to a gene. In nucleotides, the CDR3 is TGTGCCAGTAGCCCGACTAGCGGTCTATTAGAGACCCAGTACTTC. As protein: CASSPTSGLLETQYF.

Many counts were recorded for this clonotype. The CDR3 nucleotides are TGTGCCAGCAGCTTAGCGGTGCGCCATATTAACACTGAAGCTTTCTTT. Protein sequence: CASSLAVRHINTEAFF. The chain employs TRBV7-9 and TRBJ1-1, with D unresolved. This CDR3 spans 16 amino acids. Germline V gene sequence: CDR1 SEHNR, CDR2 FQNEAQ (reference sequence). The V end was cut by 0 bases, the J end by 2 bases, with 13 bases between.

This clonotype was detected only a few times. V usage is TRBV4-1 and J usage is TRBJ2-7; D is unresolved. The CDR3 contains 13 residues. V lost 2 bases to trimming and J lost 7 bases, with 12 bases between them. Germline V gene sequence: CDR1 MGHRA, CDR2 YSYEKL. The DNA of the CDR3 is TGCGCCAGCAGCCAACAAGTGTCCGGGGAGCAGTACTTC. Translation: CASSQQVSGEQYF.

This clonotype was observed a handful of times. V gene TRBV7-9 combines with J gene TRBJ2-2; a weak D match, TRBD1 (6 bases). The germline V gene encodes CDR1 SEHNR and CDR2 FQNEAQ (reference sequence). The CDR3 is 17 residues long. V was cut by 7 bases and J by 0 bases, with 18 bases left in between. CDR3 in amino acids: CASTDIQGGANTGELFF. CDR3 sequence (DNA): TGTGCCAGCACCGATATTCAAGGGGGAGCGAACACCGGGGAGCTGTTTTTT.

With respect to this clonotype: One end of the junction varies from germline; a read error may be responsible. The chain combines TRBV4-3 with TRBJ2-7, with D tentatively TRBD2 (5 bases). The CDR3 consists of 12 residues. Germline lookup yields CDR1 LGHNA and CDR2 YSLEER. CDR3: CASGQDRGEQYF. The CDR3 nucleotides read TGCGCCAGCGGCCAAGACCGCGGGGAGCAGTACTTC.

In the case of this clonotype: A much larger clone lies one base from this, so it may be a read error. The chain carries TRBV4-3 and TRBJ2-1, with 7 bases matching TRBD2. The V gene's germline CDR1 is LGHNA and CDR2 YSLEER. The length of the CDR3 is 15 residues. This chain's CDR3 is CAGSQDSSGYNEQFF. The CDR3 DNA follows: TGCGCCGGCAGCCAAGACTCTAGCGGATACAATGAGCAGTTCTTC.

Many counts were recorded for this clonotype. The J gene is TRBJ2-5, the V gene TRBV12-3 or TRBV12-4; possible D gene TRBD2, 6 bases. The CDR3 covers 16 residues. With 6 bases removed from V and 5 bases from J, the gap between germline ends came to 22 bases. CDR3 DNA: TGTGCCAGCAGCCACCCGCCGGGACTCCGATCGGAGACCCAGTACTTC. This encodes CASSHPPGLRSETQYF.

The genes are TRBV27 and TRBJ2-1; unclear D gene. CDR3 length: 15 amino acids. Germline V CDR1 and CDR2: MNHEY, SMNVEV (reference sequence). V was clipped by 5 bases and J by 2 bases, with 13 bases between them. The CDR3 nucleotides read TGTGCCAGCAGTACCCGGGCAAAAACCTACAATGAGCAGTTCTTC. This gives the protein CASSTRAKTYNEQFF.

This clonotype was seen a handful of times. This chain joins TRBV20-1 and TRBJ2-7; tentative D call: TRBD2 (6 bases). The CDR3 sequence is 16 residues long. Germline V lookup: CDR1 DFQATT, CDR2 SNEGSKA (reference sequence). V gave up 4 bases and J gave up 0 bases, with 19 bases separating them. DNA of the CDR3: TGCAGTGCTACTCCGGACGGGACTCTCACCTCCTACGAGCAGTACTTC. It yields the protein CSATPDGTLTSYEQYF.

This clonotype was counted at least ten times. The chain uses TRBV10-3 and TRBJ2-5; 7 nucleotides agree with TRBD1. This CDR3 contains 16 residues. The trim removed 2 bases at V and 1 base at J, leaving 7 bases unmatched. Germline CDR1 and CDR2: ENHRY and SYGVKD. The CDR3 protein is CAISEDRVYGQETQYF. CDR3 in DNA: TGTGCCATCAGTGAGGACAGGGTATATGGCCAAGAGACCCAGTACTTC.

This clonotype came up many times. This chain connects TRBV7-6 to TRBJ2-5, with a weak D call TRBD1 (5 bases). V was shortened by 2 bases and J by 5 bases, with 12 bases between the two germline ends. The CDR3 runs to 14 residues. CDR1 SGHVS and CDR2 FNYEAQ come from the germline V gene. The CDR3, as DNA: TGTGCCAGCAGCTTAAACTGGGGCCGGGAGACCCAGTACTTC. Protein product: CASSLNWGRETQYF.

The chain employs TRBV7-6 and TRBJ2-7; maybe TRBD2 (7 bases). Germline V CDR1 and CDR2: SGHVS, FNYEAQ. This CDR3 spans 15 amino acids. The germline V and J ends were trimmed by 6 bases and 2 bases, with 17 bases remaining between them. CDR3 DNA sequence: TGTGCCAGCAGTCTTGGACGGGGGGCCCCCTACGAGCAGTACTTC. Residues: CASSLGRGAPYEQYF.

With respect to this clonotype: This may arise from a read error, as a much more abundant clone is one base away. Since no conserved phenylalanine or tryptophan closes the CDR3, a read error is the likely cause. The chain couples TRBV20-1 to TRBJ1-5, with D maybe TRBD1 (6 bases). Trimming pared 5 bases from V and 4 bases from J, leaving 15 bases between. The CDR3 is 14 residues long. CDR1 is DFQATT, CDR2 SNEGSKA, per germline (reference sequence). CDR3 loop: CSARRRDINQPQHL. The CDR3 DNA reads TGCAGTGCTCGCCGGCGGGACATAAATCAGCCCCAGCATCTT.

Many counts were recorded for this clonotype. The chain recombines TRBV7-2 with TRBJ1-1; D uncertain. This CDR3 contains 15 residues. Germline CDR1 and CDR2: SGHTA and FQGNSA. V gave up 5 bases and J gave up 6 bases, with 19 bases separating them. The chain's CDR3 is CASSRVSYREAEAFF. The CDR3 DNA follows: TGTGCCAGCAGCCGGGTTAGCTATCGGGAAGCTGAAGCTTTCTTT.

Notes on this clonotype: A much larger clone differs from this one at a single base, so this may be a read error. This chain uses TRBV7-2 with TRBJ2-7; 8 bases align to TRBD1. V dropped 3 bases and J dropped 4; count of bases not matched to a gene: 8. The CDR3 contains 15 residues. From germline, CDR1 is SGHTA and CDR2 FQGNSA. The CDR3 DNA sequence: TGTGCCAGCAGCTTCCTCCAGGGGGCGGCTTACGAGCAGTACTTC. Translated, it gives CASSFLQGAAYEQYF.